A selection of T cell receptor beta chains follows, all from one sample in a study of T-cell reconstitution after alpha-beta-depleted transplantation in children. MiXCR was run by TCRdb on the PCR reads, yielding one entry per CDR3 protein. This sample yields approximately 980,000 distinct CDR3 sequences, of which around 30% are seen a single time; under 30% belongs to the top ten. The starting material was PBMCs, mostly from graft donor cells, obtained 360 days after TCRalphabeta/CD19-depleted stem cell transplant. Every receptor here comes from a boy in the first two years of life who had a stem cell transplant for SCID, so the T cells may come from the graft donor. The CDR3 runs from the conserved cysteine through the conserved F or W.

>TRBJ2-2|TRBV3-1
CASSPWGGNGELFF
>TRBJ2-7|TRBV15
CATSDGVYEQYF
>TRBJ2-5|TRBV27
CASSPRSWAGIETQYF
>TRBJ2-5|TRBV15
CATSRVRVQETQYF
>TRBJ2-4|TRBV12-3/TRBV12-4
CASSSRGVAKNIQYF
>TRBJ2-1|TRBV5-1
CASSQSPAGSRSYNEQFF
>TRBJ2-7|TRBV6-1
CASSRPLYEQYF
>TRBJ1-1|TRBV29-1
CSVDGSERTEAFF
>TRBJ1-1|TRBV20-1
CSASEAGTLNTEAFF
>TRBJ2-5|TRBV29-1
CSVVRGFQETQYF
>TRBJ1-1|TRBV20-1
CSAGLGGVTEAFF
>TRBJ1-5|TRBV12-3/TRBV12-4
CASSRVTGRGNQPQHF
>TRBJ1-2|TRBV5-1
CASSPGGHSGNYGYTF
>TRBJ2-3|TRBV12-3/TRBV12-4
CASRADRGISTDTQYF
>TRBJ1-3|TRBV18
CASSKGTELTTGNTIYF
>TRBJ2-5|TRBV14
CASSQDITPRTTQYF
>TRBJ2-3|TRBV30
CAWSVLAASREQYF
>TRBJ2-1|TRBV6-2/TRBV6-3
CASSYGGAPFYNEQFF
>TRBJ2-5|TRBV28
CASSLPHRGRSPRTRETQYF
>TRBJ2-1|TRBV7-9
CASTSQGVPSYNEQFF
>TRBJ2-1|TRBV7-8
CASSLATSSYNEQFF
>TRBJ2-1|TRBV30
CAGGQEQFF
>TRBJ1-1|TRBV28
CASRYGDPNTEAFF
>TRBJ1-1|TRBV20-1
CSVGELNTEAFF
>TRBJ2-2|TRBV12-3/TRBV12-4
CASSLLLAAIFTGELFF
>TRBJ2-3|TRBV27
CASRPWRGSPVTDTQYF
>TRBJ2-5|TRBV7-6
CASSLALGRGETQYF
>TRBJ2-7|TRBV5-1
CASSFQGEAYEQYF
>TRBJ2-7|TRBV7-2
CASSPTTTGIRSYEQYF